Reported below is one T cell receptor (beta chain). These data come from a study of blood T cell repertoires in COVID-19. Study-wide context: The cDNA or gDNA used as material had been derived from T cells, B-cell-depleted T cells, or PBMCs.

Clones were read by immunoSEQ multiplex PCR, and TCRdb kept only the in-frame ones, dropping some. The sample has hundreds of thousands of clones; about 88% are singletons. The recovered donors of Cohort 3 showed two negative PCRs, clearance, or symptom resolution. Sequenced: PBMCs or T cells enriched from blood (not recorded which). The sequence came from a man aged 60 to 69 who had recovered from COVID-19.

Here the CDR3 reads CASSQAGTGGLQYF. Written as DNA, the CDR3 is TGTGCCAGCAGCCAGGCCGGGACAGGGGGCTTGCAGTACTTC. This rearrangement joins TRBV7-9 to TRBJ2-7; 12 bases agree with TRBD1. Trimming took 5 bases from V and 9 from J; bases not matched to a gene: 8. The CDR3 is made up of 14 amino acids. Germline V gives CDR1 SEHNR, CDR2 FQNEAQ (reference sequence).